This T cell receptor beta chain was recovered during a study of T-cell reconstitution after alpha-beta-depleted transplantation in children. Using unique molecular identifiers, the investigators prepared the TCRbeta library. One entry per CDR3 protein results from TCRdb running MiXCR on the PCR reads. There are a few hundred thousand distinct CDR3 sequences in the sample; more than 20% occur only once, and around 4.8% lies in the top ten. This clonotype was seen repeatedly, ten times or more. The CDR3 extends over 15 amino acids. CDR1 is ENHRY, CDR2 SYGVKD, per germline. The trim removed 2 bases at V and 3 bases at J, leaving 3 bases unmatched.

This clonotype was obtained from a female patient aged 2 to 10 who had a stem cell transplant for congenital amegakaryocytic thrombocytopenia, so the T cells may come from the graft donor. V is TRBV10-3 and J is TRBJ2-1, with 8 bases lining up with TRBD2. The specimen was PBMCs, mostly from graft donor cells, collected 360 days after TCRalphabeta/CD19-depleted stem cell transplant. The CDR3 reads CAISEGLAIYNEQFF. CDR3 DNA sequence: TGTGCCATCAGTGAGGGACTAGCAATCTACAATGAGCAGTTCTTC.